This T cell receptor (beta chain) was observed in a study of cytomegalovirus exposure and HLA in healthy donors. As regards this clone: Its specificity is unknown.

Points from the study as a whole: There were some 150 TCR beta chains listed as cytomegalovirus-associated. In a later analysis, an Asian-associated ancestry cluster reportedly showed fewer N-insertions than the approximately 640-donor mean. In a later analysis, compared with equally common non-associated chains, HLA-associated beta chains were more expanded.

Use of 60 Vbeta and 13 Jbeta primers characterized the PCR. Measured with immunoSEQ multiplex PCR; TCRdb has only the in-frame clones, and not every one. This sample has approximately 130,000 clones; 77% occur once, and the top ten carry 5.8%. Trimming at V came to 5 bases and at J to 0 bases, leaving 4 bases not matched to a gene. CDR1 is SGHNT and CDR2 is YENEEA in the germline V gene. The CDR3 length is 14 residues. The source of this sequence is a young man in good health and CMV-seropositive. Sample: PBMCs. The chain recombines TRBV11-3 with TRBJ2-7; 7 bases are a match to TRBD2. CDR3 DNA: TGTGCCAGCAGCCCGGGGGGAAGCTCCTACGAGCAGTACTTC. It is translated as CASSPGGSSYEQYF. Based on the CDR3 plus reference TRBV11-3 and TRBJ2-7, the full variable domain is EAGVVQSPRYKIIEKKQPVAFWCNPISGHNTLYWYLQNLGQGPELLIRYENEEAVDDSQLPKDRFSAERLKGVDSTLKIQPAELGDSAVYLCASSPGGSSYEQYFGPGTRLTVT.